The 3 T cell receptor beta chains below were found in one sample sequenced in a study of technical replicates of blood from a handful of donors. The assay was immunoSEQ multiplex PCR, and TCRdb's table has in-frame clones only and misses some. The sample has around 70,000 clones; around 97% are singletons. Sequenced sample: T cells isolated from PBMCs. These receptors all stem from a human donor in good health.

The chain joins TRBV5-4 to TRBJ2-5; possibly TRBD2 for D (7 bases). Trimming took off 0 bases at V and 5 bases at J, with 8 bases between the two ends. In germline, CDR1 is SGHNT, CDR2 YYREEE (reference sequence). The CDR3 is 13 residues long. CDR3 protein: CASSLEGGETQYF. DNA for the CDR3: TGTGCCAGCAGCTTGGAGGGGGGGGAGACCCAGTACTTC. Full variable domain (outside the CDR3, taken from reference TRBV5-4 and TRBJ2-5): ETGVTQSPTHLIKTRGQQVTLRCSSQSGHNTVSWYQQALGQGPQFIFQYYREEENGRGNFPPRFSGLQFPNYSSELNVNALELDDSALYLCASSLEGGETQYFGPGTRLLVL.

This sequence joins TRBV27 and TRBJ1-4; D may be TRBD1 (6 bases). The CDR3 totals 16 residues. The germline V and J ends were trimmed by 6 bases and 8 bases, with 22 bases remaining between them. Germline CDR1 and CDR2: MNHEY and SMNVEV (reference sequence). This CDR3 reads CASRGPLRGKGEKLFF. Written as DNA, the CDR3 is TGTGCCAGCAGGGGCCCCCTGAGGGGGAAGGGAGAAAAACTGTTTTTT.

This clone has just one count. The CDR3 loop is CASSPGQGTEAFF. In nucleotides, the CDR3 is TGTGCCAGCTCACCGGGTCAGGGCACTGAAGCTTTCTTT. The genes are TRBV18 and TRBJ1-1; the D gene is possibly TRBD1 (5 bases). Germline V CDR1 and CDR2: KGHSH, LQKENI. There are 13 residues in the CDR3. With 3 bases removed from V and 4 bases from J, the gap between germline ends came to 9 bases.